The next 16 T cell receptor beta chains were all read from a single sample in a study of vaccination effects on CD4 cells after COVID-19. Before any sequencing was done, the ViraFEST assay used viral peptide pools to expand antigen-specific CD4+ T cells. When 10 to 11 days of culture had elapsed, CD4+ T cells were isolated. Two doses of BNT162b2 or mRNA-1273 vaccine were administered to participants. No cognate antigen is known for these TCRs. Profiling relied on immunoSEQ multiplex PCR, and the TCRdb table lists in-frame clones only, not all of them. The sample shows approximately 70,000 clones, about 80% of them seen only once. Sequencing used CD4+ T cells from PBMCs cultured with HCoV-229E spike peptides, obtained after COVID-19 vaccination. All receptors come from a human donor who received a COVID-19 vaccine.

CDR3 sequence reads: CASSLAGSYEQYV. The CDR3 nucleotides are TGTGCCAGCAGCTTAGCAGGTTCCTACGAGCAGTACGTC. The V and J genes are TRBV7-9 and TRBJ2-7; no definite D call. The CDR3 runs 13 residues. Between the trimmed V and J ends, which lost 0 bases and 1 base, there was a span of 4 bases. CDR1 SEHNR and CDR2 FQNEAQ come from the germline V gene (reference sequence).

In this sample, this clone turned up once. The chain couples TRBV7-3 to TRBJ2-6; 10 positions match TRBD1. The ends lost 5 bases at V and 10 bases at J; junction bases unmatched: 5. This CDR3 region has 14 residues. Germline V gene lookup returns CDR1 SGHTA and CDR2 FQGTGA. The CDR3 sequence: CASSLPGQGNVLTF. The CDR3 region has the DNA TGTGCCAGCAGCCTTCCGGGACAGGGGAACGTCCTGACTTTC.

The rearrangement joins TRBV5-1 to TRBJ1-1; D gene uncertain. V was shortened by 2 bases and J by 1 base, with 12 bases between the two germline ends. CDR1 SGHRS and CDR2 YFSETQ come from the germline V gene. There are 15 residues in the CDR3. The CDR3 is CASSFTSEENTEAFF. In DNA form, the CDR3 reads TGCGCCAGCAGCTTCACATCAGAAGAGAACACTGAAGCTTTCTTT.

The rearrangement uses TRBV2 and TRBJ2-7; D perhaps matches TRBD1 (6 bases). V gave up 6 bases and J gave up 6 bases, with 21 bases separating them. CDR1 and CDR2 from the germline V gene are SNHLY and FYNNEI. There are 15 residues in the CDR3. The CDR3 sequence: CASRATGTPAGEQYV. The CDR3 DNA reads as TGTGCCAGCAGAGCGACCGGGACACCCGCCGGCGAGCAGTACGTC.

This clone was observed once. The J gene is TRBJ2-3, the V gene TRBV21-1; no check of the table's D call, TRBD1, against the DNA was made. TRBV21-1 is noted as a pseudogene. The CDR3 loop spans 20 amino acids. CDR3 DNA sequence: TGTGCCAGCAGCAAAGGGGATGACAGGGGGGCCCAAAACCCTGTAGATACGCAGTATTTT. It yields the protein CASSKGDDRGAQNPVDTQYF.

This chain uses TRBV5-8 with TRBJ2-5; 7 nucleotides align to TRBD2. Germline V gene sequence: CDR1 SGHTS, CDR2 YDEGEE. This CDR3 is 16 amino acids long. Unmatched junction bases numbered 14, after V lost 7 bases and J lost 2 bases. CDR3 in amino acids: CASPTLPGGTQETQYF. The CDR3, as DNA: TGTGCCAGCCCTACCCTCCCCGGGGGGACTCAAGAGACCCAGTACTTC. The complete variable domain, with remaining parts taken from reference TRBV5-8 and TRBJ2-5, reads EAGVTQSPTHLIKTRGQQATLRCSPISGHTSVYWYQQALGLGLQFLLWYDEGEERNRGNFPPRFSGRQFPNYSSELNVNALELEDSALYLCASPTLPGGTQETQYFGPGTRLLVL.

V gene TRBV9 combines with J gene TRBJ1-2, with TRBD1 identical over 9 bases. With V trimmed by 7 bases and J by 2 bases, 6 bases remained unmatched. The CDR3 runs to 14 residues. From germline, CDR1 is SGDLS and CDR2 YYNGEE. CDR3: CASQAGQGNYGYTF. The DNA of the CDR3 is TGTGCCAGCCAGGCGGGACAGGGAAACTATGGCTACACCTTC.

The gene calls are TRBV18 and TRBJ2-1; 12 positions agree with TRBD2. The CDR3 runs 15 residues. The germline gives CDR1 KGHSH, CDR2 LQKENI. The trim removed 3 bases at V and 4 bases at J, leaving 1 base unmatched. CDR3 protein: CASSPLAGGYNEQFF. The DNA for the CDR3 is TGTGCCAGCTCACCCCTAGCGGGGGGGTACAATGAGCAGTTCTTC.

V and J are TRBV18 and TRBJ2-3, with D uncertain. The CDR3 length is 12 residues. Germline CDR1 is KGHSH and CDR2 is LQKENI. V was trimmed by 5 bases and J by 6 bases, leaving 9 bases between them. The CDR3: CASSSNPDTQYF. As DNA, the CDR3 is TGTGCCAGCTCATCAAATCCGGATACGCAGTATTTT.

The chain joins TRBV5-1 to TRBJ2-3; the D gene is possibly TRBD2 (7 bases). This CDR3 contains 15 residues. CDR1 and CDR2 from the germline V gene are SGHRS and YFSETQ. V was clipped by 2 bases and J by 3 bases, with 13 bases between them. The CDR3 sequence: CASSFGGGDTDTQYF. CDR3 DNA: TGCGCCAGCAGCTTTGGAGGGGGGGATACAGATACGCAGTATTTT.

CDR3 in amino acids: CASSGPGQGDSSGANVLTF. In nucleotides, the CDR3 is TGCGCCAGCAGCGGACCGGGACAGGGAGACAGCTCTGGGGCCAACGTCCTGACTTTC. The chain joins TRBV5-1 to TRBJ2-6; the match to TRBD1 covers 9 bases. CDR3 length: 19 amino acids. Looked up from germline, CDR1 is SGHRS and CDR2 is YFSETQ. V lost 4 bases, J lost 0 bases, and 11 bases stayed unmatched. Full variable domain (missing parts from reference TRBV5-1 and TRBJ2-6): KAGVTQTPRYLIKTRGQQVTLSCSPISGHRSVSWYQQTPGQGLQFLFEYFSETQRNKGNFPGRFSGRQFSNSRSEMNVSTLELGDSALYLCASSGPGQGDSSGANVLTFGAGSRLTVL.

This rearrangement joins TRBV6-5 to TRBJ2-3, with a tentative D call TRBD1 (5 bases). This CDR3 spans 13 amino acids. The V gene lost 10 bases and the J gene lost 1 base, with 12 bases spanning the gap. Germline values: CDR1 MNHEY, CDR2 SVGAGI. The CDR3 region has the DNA TGTGCCACAGGGTTACCGGGCACAGATACGCAGTATTTT. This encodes CATGLPGTDTQYF.

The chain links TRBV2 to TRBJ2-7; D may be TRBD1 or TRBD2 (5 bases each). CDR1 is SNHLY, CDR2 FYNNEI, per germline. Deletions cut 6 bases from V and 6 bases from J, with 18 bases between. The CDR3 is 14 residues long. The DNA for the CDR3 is TGTGCCAGCAGGGGTGTCAGGGAGACGGGCGAGCAGTACGTC. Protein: CASRGVRETGEQYV.

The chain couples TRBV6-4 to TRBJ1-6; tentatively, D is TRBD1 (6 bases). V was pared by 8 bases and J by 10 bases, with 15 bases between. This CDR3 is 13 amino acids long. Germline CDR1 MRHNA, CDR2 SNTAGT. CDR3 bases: TGTGCCAGCGCCGTACAGGGCGGATCACCCCTCCACTTT. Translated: CASAVQGGSPLHF.

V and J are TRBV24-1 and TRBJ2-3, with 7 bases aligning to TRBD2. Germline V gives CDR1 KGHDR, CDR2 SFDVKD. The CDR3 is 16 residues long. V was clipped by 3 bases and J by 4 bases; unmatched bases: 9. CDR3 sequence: CATSDPGLRRADTQYF. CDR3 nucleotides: TGTGCCACCAGTGATCCGGGACTAAGAAGGGCAGATACGCAGTATTTT.

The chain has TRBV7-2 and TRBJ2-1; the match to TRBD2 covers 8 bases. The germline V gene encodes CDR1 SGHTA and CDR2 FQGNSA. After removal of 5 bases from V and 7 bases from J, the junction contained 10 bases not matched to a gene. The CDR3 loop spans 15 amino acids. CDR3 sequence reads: CASSRGLVGRNEQFF. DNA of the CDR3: TGTGCCAGCAGCCGGGGACTAGTTGGGAGGAATGAGCAGTTCTTC.